A single sample gave rise to the 25 T cell receptor beta chains below, sequenced in a study of spatial heterogeneity in lung cancer. TCRdb used MiXCR to reprocess the 5' RACE reads, holding one entry per CDR3 protein. The sample comprises 65,000 to 85,000 distinct CDR3 sequences, roughly a fifth of which are singletons, and about 6.8% rests with the top ten. The time point: sample taken at primary tumor resection. TCRs were sequenced from unsorted whole RNA of tumor, nontumor lung or PBMC. The material sequenced was PBMCs, taken at surgery. The receptor source for this set is a male donor with early-stage non-small cell lung cancer.

This clonotype occurred a few times. The rearrangement joins TRBV28 to TRBJ2-1; D possibly uses TRBD1 or TRBD2 (7 bases each). This CDR3 is 15 amino acids long. From germline, CDR1 is MDHEN and CDR2 SYDVKM. The ends were cut back, 5 bases at V and 5 bases at J, with 16 bases in the middle. The CDR3 nucleotides are TGTGCCAGCAGTCCCAGGGAGGGGGCGGACAATGAGCAGTTCTTC. Translated, it gives CASSPREGADNEQFF.

V and J are TRBV3-1 and TRBJ2-3; TRBD1 matches at 7 bases. This CDR3 is 14 amino acids long. The germline V gene encodes CDR1 LGHDT and CDR2 YNNKEL (reference sequence). The V and J ends lost 3 bases and 11 bases, in that order; junction bases with no gene match: 11. CDR3 region: CASSQGQYGTRQYF. In DNA, the CDR3 is TGTGCCAGCAGCCAGGGACAGTACGGAACCAGGCAGTATTTT.

This sequence joins TRBV7-9 and TRBJ2-7, with TRBD1 as a possible D gene (6 bases). V lost 5 bases to trimming and J lost 2 bases, with 13 bases between them. The CDR3 totals 14 residues. Germline values: CDR1 SEHNR, CDR2 FQNEAQ (reference sequence). CDR3 sequence (DNA): TGTGCCAGCAGCGAGCGGACAGATACCTACGAGCAGTACTTC. Translating gives CASSERTDTYEQYF. Full variable domain (outside the CDR3, taken from reference TRBV7-9 and TRBJ2-7): DTGVSQNPRHKITKRGQNVTFRCDPISEHNRLYWYRQTLGQGPEFLTYFQNEAQLEKSRLLSDRFSAERPKGSFSTLEIQRTEQGDSAMYLCASSERTDTYEQYFGPGTRLTVT.

This clonotype was observed a few times. One end of the junction does not line up with germline, which may come from a read error. CDR3 loop: CASSQLAGPTDTQYF. CDR3 DNA: TGTGCTAGCAGCCAACTAGCGGGACCGACAGATACGCAGTATTTT. The rearrangement joins TRBV7-7 to TRBJ2-3; TRBD2 matches 10 bases. The CDR3 totals 15 residues. CDR1 and CDR2 from the germline V gene are SSHAT and FNYEAQ (reference sequence).

Many counts were recorded for this clonotype. The chain employs TRBV5-1 and TRBJ2-7; 11 bases map to TRBD2. The germline V gene has CDR1 SGHRS and CDR2 YFSETQ. V lost 3 bases, J lost 3 bases, and 8 bases stayed unmatched. The CDR3 totals 16 residues. The CDR3 region is CASSSSTSGALYEQYF. Written as DNA, the CDR3 is TGCGCCAGCAGCTCCTCGACTAGCGGGGCCCTCTACGAGCAGTACTTC.

This clonotype was seen only a few times. This chain links TRBV15 with TRBJ1-3, with D hard to call. Germline values: CDR1 LNHNV, CDR2 YYDKDF (reference sequence). The germline V and J ends were trimmed by 4 bases and 4 bases, with 11 bases remaining between them. CDR3 length equals 14 residues. The CDR3, as DNA: TGTGCCACCAGCAAGGTTCGGGCGGGAAACACCATATATTTT. This translates into CATSKVRAGNTIYF.

The genes are TRBV9 and TRBJ1-6, with a tentative D call TRBD1 (5 bases). Trimming cost V 4 bases and J 7 bases, with 12 bases left between them. The CDR3 spans 14 residues. The germline gives CDR1 SGDLS, CDR2 YYNGEE. The CDR3 DNA reads as TGTGCCAGCAGCCCCCAGGGAGACAATTCACCCCTCCACTTT. Encoded protein: CASSPQGDNSPLHF. The entire variable domain, with the rest obtained from reference TRBV9 and TRBJ1-6, is as follows: DSGVTQTPKHLITATGQRVTLRCSPRSGDLSVYWYQQSLDQGLQFLIQYYNGEERAKGNILERFSAQQFPDLHSELNLSSLELGDSALYFCASSPQGDNSPLHFGNGTRLTVT.

This chain connects TRBV2 to TRBJ2-3, with D hard to call. The CDR3 is made up of 12 amino acids. Germline V gene lookup returns CDR1 SNHLY and CDR2 FYNNEI. V was pared by 2 bases and J by 4 bases, with 4 bases between. DNA of the CDR3: TGTGCCAGCAGTGAATGGGCAGATACGCAGTATTTT. Translating it yields CASSEWADTQYF.

The chain links TRBV5-1 to TRBJ2-7; perhaps D is TRBD1 or TRBD2 (5 bases each). The V gene lost 4 bases and the J gene lost 0 bases, with 14 bases spanning the gap. The CDR3 runs 15 residues. From germline, CDR1 is SGHRS and CDR2 YFSETQ. The CDR3 here is CASSVGVQSSYEQYF. In DNA form, the CDR3 reads TGCGCCAGCAGCGTGGGGGTGCAGAGCTCCTACGAGCAGTACTTC.

This clonotype has just a few counts. This rearrangement joins TRBV9 to TRBJ2-2, with TRBD2 identical over 8 bases. Trimming at V came to 1 base and at J to 3 bases, leaving 5 bases not matched to a gene. Looked up from germline, CDR1 is SGDLS and CDR2 is YYNGEE. This CDR3 has 16 residues. The CDR3 here is CASSVTPGLDTGELFF. CDR3 coding DNA: TGTGCCAGCAGCGTAACCCCGGGACTAGACACCGGGGAGCTGTTTTTT.

This clonotype showed up just a few times. The V call is TRBV6-5, the J call TRBJ1-1; D not resolved. V lost 8 bases and J 0 bases, leaving 7 bases between the germline ends. CDR1 is MNHEY, CDR2 SVGAGI, per germline. This CDR3 has 12 residues. The CDR3 bases are TGTGCCAGCGGCGACTTGAACACTGAAGCTTTCTTT. Its protein is CASGDLNTEAFF.

This clonotype occurred once. The V call is TRBV3-1, the J call TRBJ2-7, with no clear D. Germline V CDR1 and CDR2: LGHDT, YNNKEL (reference sequence). This CDR3 contains 15 residues. Trimming shortened V by 0 bases and J by 7 bases, and 16 bases separated the two germline ends. DNA for the CDR3: TGTGCCAGCAGCCAAGATAGCCAGGCCCGGGTGGAGCAGTACTTC. As protein: CASSQDSQARVEQYF.

The sample holds a few counts of this clonotype. The V gene is TRBV10-3, the J gene TRBJ2-2; possibly TRBD2 for D (7 bases). Germline lookup yields CDR1 ENHRY and CDR2 SYGVKD. This CDR3 is built from 15 residues. With 3 bases removed from V and 4 bases from J, the gap between germline ends came to 12 bases. This CDR3 is CAISDRGAPTGELFF. The CDR3, as DNA: TGTGCCATCAGTGATCGGGGGGCCCCCACCGGGGAGCTGTTTTTT.

This clonotype was seen repeatedly, ten times or more. The chain combines TRBV5-1 with TRBJ1-1, with a weak D call TRBD1 (6 bases). Trimming stripped 4 bases from V and 4 bases from J, with 17 bases between. Germline V gene sequence: CDR1 SGHRS, CDR2 YFSETQ. The CDR3 covers 15 residues. The CDR3 DNA is TGCGCCAGCAGCCACTCCGGGGGGGCAAGCACTGAAGCTTTCTTT. It translates to CASSHSGGASTEAFF.

The CDR3 sequence is CSAPGKGRQEQFF. The CDR3 DNA sequence: TGCAGTGCCCCTGGGAAGGGGCGCCAAGAGCAGTTCTTC. The chain couples TRBV20-1 to TRBJ2-1; perhaps TRBD1 as D (5 bases). V was cut by 6 bases and J by 10 bases, with 19 bases left in between. The CDR3 contains 13 residues. Germline assignment: CDR1 DFQATT and CDR2 SNEGSKA (reference sequence).

This clonotype was detected a few times. The rearrangement joins TRBV28 to TRBJ2-5, with TRBD2 matching 12 bases. The CDR3 runs to 16 residues. Germline loops: CDR1 MDHEN, CDR2 SYDVKM. The ends lost 4 bases at V and 0 bases at J; junction bases unmatched: 3. The CDR3: CASSSGLAGYQETQYF. The CDR3 DNA follows: TGTGCCAGCAGTTCCGGACTAGCGGGGTACCAAGAGACCCAGTACTTC. Using reference TRBV28 and TRBJ2-5 for the parts outside the CDR3, the full variable domain is DVKVTQSSRYLVKRTGEKVFLECVQDMDHENMFWYRQDPGLGLRLIYFSYDVKMKEKGDIPEGYSVSREKKERFSLILESASTNQTSMYLCASSSGLAGYQETQYFGPGTRLLVL.

The chain uses TRBV29-1 and TRBJ1-5, with D maybe TRBD1 (5 bases). V was trimmed by 2 bases and J by 8 bases, leaving 13 bases between them. This CDR3 spans 13 amino acids. Germline V lookup: CDR1 SQVTM, CDR2 ANQGSEA. The CDR3 reads CSVEIQAGEPQHF. The CDR3 DNA is TGCAGCGTTGAAATCCAAGCGGGGGAGCCCCAGCATTTT.

This clonotype was observed a handful of times. The chain is built from TRBV12-3 or TRBV12-4 and TRBJ2-7, with D unclear. The CDR3 contains 18 residues. V was trimmed by 0 bases and J by 0 bases, leaving 18 bases between them. The chain's CDR3 is CASSLATNPGFSSYEQYF. As DNA, the CDR3 is TGTGCCAGCAGTTTAGCCACCAATCCGGGTTTTAGCTCCTACGAGCAGTACTTC.

The table lists this clonotype with a few counts. The V and J genes are TRBV7-2 and TRBJ1-3; TRBD1 is a possible D gene (6 bases). The CDR3 sequence is 16 residues long. Germline lookup yields CDR1 SGHTA and CDR2 FQGNSA. V lost 4 bases and J 6 bases, leaving 19 bases between the germline ends. The CDR3 region is CASSSYGGTFKNTIYF. The CDR3 DNA follows: TGTGCCAGCAGCTCCTATGGGGGCACCTTTAAAAACACCATATATTTT.

The sample holds a few counts of this clonotype. The chain couples TRBV6-5 to TRBJ1-5; unclear D gene. The CDR3 is 14 residues long. V lost 6 bases, J lost 9 bases, and 18 bases lay in between. CDR1 and CDR2 (germline): MNHEY, SVGAGI. CDR3 sequence (DNA): TGTGCCAGCAGAAATAGAGTGGCGCAAGGGCCCCAGCATTTT. Protein sequence: CASRNRVAQGPQHF.

This rearrangement joins TRBV3-1 to TRBJ1-2; D is unclear. CDR3 length equals 13 residues. The V gene's germline CDR1 is LGHDT and CDR2 YNNKEL (reference sequence). Trimming removed 1 base at V and 8 bases at J, with 11 bases between. The chain's CDR3 is CASSQVMKEGYTF. The CDR3 DNA sequence: TGTGCCAGCAGCCAAGTCATGAAGGAAGGCTACACCTTC.

This clonotype was counted a few times. The V gene is TRBV9, the J gene TRBJ2-2; D is uncertain. The CDR3 has 13 residues. The ends were cut back, 2 bases at V and 1 base at J, with 3 bases in the middle. CDR1 is SGDLS and CDR2 is YYNGEE in the germline V gene. CDR3 DNA: TGTGCCAGCAGCGTGGGGAACACCGGGGAGCTGTTTTTT. It translates to CASSVGNTGELFF.

The J gene is TRBJ1-1, the V gene TRBV6-2 or TRBV6-3, with TRBD1 matching over 10 bases. The CDR3 is 15 residues long. Per germline, CDR1 MNHEY and CDR2 SVGEGT. Trimming removed 5 bases from V and 3 bases from J; junction bases left unmatched: 6. The CDR3 reads CASSPRTGGYTEAFF. The CDR3 DNA reads as TGTGCCAGCAGTCCTCGGACAGGGGGTTACACTGAAGCTTTCTTT.

The chain combines TRBV6-5 with TRBJ1-6; D unclear. V was pared by 2 bases and J by 8 bases, with 10 bases between. In germline, CDR1 is MNHEY, CDR2 SVGAGI. This CDR3 is built from 14 residues. CDR3 protein: CASSYDLSDSPLHF. CDR3 sequence (DNA): TGTGCCAGCAGTTACGACCTAAGTGATTCACCCCTCCACTTT.

Only a few counts were recorded for this clonotype. V gene TRBV5-1 combines with J gene TRBJ2-7, with D possibly being TRBD1 (5 bases). The CDR3 is made up of 13 amino acids. Germline assignment: CDR1 SGHRS and CDR2 YFSETQ. Trimming pared 1 base from V and 6 bases from J, leaving 11 bases between. CDR3 protein: CASSLYQGGEQYF. The DNA of the CDR3 is TGCGCCAGCAGCTTGTATCAGGGTGGCGAGCAGTACTTC.